This TCR beta chain was captured in a study of response to subunit inactivated influenza vaccine. Findings and limits, study-wide: The authors suggested that few new T cells are recruited per seasonal influenza vaccination.

TCRdb ran MiXCR on the RT-PCR reads and lists one entry per CDR3 protein. The data contain roughly 780,000 distinct CDR3 sequences, less than 20% of them seen just once; the ten biggest clones take up approximately 10%. Note on this clonotype: Its antigen is not known.

CDR3 length: 14 residues. Trimming cost V 0 bases and J 6 bases; bases outside gene matches: 6. Germline CDR1 is SGDLS and CDR2 is YYNGEE. The sequence was collected from a man aged 45-65 years who received an inactivated influenza vaccine. The J gene is TRBJ2-7, the V gene TRBV9, with TRBD2 matching 7 bases. The specimen was PBMCs from blood, collected approximately 5 days after vaccination. The CDR3, as DNA: TGTGCCAGCAGCGTAGGGACTAGGGTCTCCGAGCAGTACTTC. It specifies CASSVGTRVSEQYF.